Following are 17 T cell receptor beta chains from one sample sequenced in a study of cytomegalovirus exposure and HLA in healthy donors. The PCR contained 60 Vbeta and 13 Jbeta primers. TCRdb's copy holds only in-frame clones and misses some; the assay was immunoSEQ multiplex PCR. The sample lists some 160,000 clones, about 82% seen once, with around 3.2% in the top ten. The sequencing sample was made of PBMCs. The receptor source for this set is a male donor in good health and CMV-seronegative.

With regard to this clone: One end of the junction does not line up with germline, which may come from a read error. The rearrangement links TRBV4-2 to TRBJ2-5; 8 bases are shared with TRBD2. Germline V gene lookup returns CDR1 LGHNA and CDR2 YNFKEQ. The CDR3 consists of 16 residues. For the CDR3, the DNA is TGTGCCAGCAGCCAAACTAGCGGTGAAACCCAAGAGGCCCAGTACTTC. Its translation is CASSQTSGETQEAQYF.

The gene calls are TRBV19 and TRBJ2-2; weak D call: TRBD1 (5 bases). Germline assignment: CDR1 LNHDA and CDR2 SQIVND (reference sequence). This CDR3 is built from 14 residues. V gave up 4 bases and J gave up 6 bases, with 12 bases separating them. The CDR3 protein is CASSTLWGAGELFF. In nucleotides, the CDR3 is TGTGCCAGTAGTACTCTTTGGGGCGCCGGGGAGCTGTTTTTT.

The V gene is TRBV4-3, the J gene TRBJ2-1; 8 positions agree with TRBD2. Germline CDR1 is LGHNA and CDR2 is YSLEER. V lost 1 base and J lost 7; bases outside the gene matches: 6. The CDR3 sequence is 15 residues long. CDR3 residues: CASSQAGTRGNEQFF. The CDR3 DNA reads TGCGCCAGCAGCCAAGCCGGGACTAGGGGTAATGAGCAGTTCTTC.

This sequence joins TRBV6-5 and TRBJ2-4; TRBD1 might be the D (6 bases). Germline V lookup: CDR1 MNHEY, CDR2 SVGAGI. Trimming removed 5 bases at V and 8 bases at J, with 13 bases between. The CDR3 runs 13 residues. The DNA of the CDR3 is TGTGCCAGCAGTCACGACCCAGGGGACATTCAGTACTTC. Amino acids: CASSHDPGDIQYF.

This clone was picked up one time. The CDR3 reads CASSPNSGSTGELFF. CDR3 DNA sequence: TGTGCCAGCAGCCCCAATAGCGGGAGCACCGGGGAGCTGTTTTTT. The chain has TRBV7-3 and TRBJ2-2; 9 bases fit TRBD2. Germline V lookup: CDR1 SGHTA, CDR2 FQGTGA. CDR3 size: 15 residues. The V gene end was trimmed by 5 bases and the J gene end by 4 bases; junction bases not matched to a gene: 5.

This chain uses TRBV7-2 with TRBJ1-1; TRBD1 aligns across 9 bases. V shed 1 base, J shed 3 bases, and the junction held 6 bases outside the gene matches. Germline lookup yields CDR1 SGHTA and CDR2 FQGNSA. CDR3 length equals 16 residues. Here the CDR3 reads CASSLGGDRADTEAFF. CDR3 nucleotides: TGTGCCAGCAGCTTAGGGGGGGACAGGGCCGACACTGAAGCTTTCTTT.

This clone was recorded only once. This sequence joins TRBV27 and TRBJ2-5, with TRBD2 matching 13 bases. The ends lost 6 bases at V and 4 bases at J; junction bases unmatched: 8. The germline V gene has CDR1 MNHEY and CDR2 SMNVEV (reference sequence). The CDR3 runs 16 residues. CDR3 nucleotide sequence: TGTGCCAGCAGCCCCCTGACTAGCGGGGGGATAGAGACCCAGTACTTC. It codes for CASSPLTSGGIETQYF.

The rearrangement links TRBV7-9 to TRBJ2-2; possibly TRBD2 for D (5 bases). V lost 6 bases and J lost 4, with 18 bases in between. Per the germline V gene, CDR1 is SEHNR and CDR2 is FQNEAQ (reference sequence). The CDR3 is 16 amino acids. CDR3 in DNA: TGTGCCAGCAGTTTCCCTTCTAGCTGGAGCACCGGGGAGCTGTTTTTT. Protein product: CASSFPSSWSTGELFF.

V is TRBV27 and J is TRBJ1-3; 7 bases are a match to TRBD1. V was pared by 2 bases and J by 3 bases, with 4 bases of the junction left unmatched. The V gene's germline CDR1 is MNHEY and CDR2 SMNVEV (reference sequence). CDR3 length: 15 residues. The CDR3 here is CASSLTGASGNTIYF. DNA of the CDR3: TGTGCCAGCAGTTTAACAGGGGCAAGTGGAAACACCATATATTTT.

This clone was observed a handful of times. The DNA of the CDR3 is TGTGCCAGCAGCCCCGGGGACAGGGAGGAAGAGACCCAGTACTTC. Translation: CASSPGDREEETQYF. V is TRBV11-2 and J is TRBJ2-5; 9 bases are a match to TRBD1. V shed 5 bases, J shed 3 bases, and the junction held 7 bases outside the gene matches. CDR3 length equals 15 residues. Germline assignment: CDR1 SGHAT and CDR2 FQNNGV.

The V gene is TRBV5-1, the J gene TRBJ2-3; 9 bases fit TRBD2. The ends lost 6 bases at V and 1 base at J; junction bases unmatched: 9. Germline lookup yields CDR1 SGHRS and CDR2 YFSETQ. The CDR3 length is 16 residues. CDR3 residues: CASKALAGACTDTQYF. The CDR3 DNA reads TGCGCCAGCAAAGCCTTAGCGGGGGCGTGCACAGATACGCAGTATTTT.

The chain links TRBV25-1 to TRBJ1-4; D perhaps matches TRBD1 (5 bases). V was shortened by 3 bases and J by 0 bases, with 14 bases between the two germline ends. CDR3 length: 17 amino acids. Per the germline V gene, CDR1 is MGHDK and CDR2 is SYGVNS. Here the CDR3 DNA reads TGTGCCAGCAGTGACCCTCACCGGGGGACAACTAATGAAAAACTGTTTTTT. As protein: CASSDPHRGTTNEKLFF.

The V and J genes are TRBV27 and TRBJ1-3; perhaps TRBD1 as D (5 bases). This CDR3 has 16 amino acids. V was pared by 5 bases and J by 1 base, with 15 bases between. The germline V gene encodes CDR1 MNHEY and CDR2 SMNVEV (reference sequence). The CDR3 protein is CASSKKGLPSGNTIYF. The DNA for the CDR3 is TGTGCCAGCAGTAAGAAGGGGCTTCCTTCTGGAAACACCATATATTTT.

CDR3 nucleotides: TGTGCCAGCAGTGGGAGTCCCTACGAGCAGTACTTC. This sequence encodes CASSGSPYEQYF. The rearrangement uses TRBV2 and TRBJ2-7, with D unresolved. V lost 4 bases, J lost 2 bases, and 6 bases lay in between. The CDR3 is 12 amino acids. Germline assignment: CDR1 SNHLY and CDR2 FYNNEI. The entire variable domain, with the rest obtained from reference TRBV2 and TRBJ2-7, is as follows: EPEVTQTPSHQVTQMGQEVILRCVPISNHLYFYWYRQILGQKVEFLVSFYNNEISEKSEIFDDQFSVERPDGSNFTLKIRSTKLEDSAMYFCASSGSPYEQYFGPGTRLTVT.

This rearrangement joins TRBV19 to TRBJ1-5, with 7 bases that match TRBD1. Losses at the gene ends were 5 bases for V and 7 bases for J; bases not matched to a gene: 5. Germline CDR1 and CDR2: LNHDA and SQIVND (reference sequence). The CDR3 spans 13 residues. The CDR3 reads CASSWTGGQPQHF. The CDR3, as DNA: TGTGCCAGTAGTTGGACAGGAGGCCAGCCCCAGCATTTT.

The chain carries TRBV15 and TRBJ2-1, with TRBD2 identical over 7 bases. CDR1 is LNHNV and CDR2 is YYDKDF in the germline V gene (reference sequence). V lost 1 base to trimming and J lost 2 bases; unmatched junction nucleotides: 2. The CDR3 contains 15 residues. CDR3 in DNA: TGTGCCACCAGCAGAGGAAGCGGGACCTACAATGAGCAGTTCTTC. Amino acids: CATSRGSGTYNEQFF.

This chain links TRBV6-5 with TRBJ1-2; TRBD1 is a possible D gene (6 bases). The length of the CDR3 is 11 residues. The V gene's germline CDR1 is MNHEY and CDR2 SVGAGI. The V end was cut by 5 bases, the J end by 7 bases, with 8 bases between. The CDR3 region is CASSQGSGYTF. The CDR3 nucleotides read TGTGCCAGCAGTCAGGGGAGTGGCTACACCTTC.